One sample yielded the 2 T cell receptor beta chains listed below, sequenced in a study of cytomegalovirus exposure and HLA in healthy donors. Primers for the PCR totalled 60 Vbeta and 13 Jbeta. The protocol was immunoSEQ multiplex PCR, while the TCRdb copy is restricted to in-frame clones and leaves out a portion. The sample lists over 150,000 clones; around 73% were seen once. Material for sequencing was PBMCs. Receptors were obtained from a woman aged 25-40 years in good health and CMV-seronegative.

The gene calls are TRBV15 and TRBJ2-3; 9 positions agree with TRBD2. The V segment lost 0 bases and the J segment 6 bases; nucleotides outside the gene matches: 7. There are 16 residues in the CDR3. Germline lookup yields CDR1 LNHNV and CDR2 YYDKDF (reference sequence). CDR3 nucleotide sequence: TGTGCCACCAGCAGAGATCGTTCTAGCGGGATTGATACGCAGTATTTT. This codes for CATSRDRSSGIDTQYF. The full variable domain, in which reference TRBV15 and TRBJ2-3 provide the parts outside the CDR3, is DAMVIQNPRYQVTQFGKPVTLSCSQTLNHNVMYWYQQKSSQAPKLLFHYYDKDFNNEADTPDNFQSRRPNTSFCFLDIRSPGLGDTAMYLCATSRDRSSGIDTQYFGPGTRLTVL.

CDR3 sequence: CASSLTPLSQYF. The CDR3 DNA reads as TGTGCCAGCAGCTTAACCCCCTTGAGCCAGTACTTC. V and J are TRBV5-6 and TRBJ2-5; D is ambiguous. This CDR3 is 12 amino acids long. Deletions cut 2 bases from V and 10 bases from J, with 12 bases between. The V gene's germline CDR1 is SGHDT and CDR2 YYEEEE.